The next 27 T cell receptor beta chains were all read from a single sample in a study of cytomegalovirus exposure and HLA in healthy donors. Researchers ran the PCR with 60 Vbeta and 13 Jbeta primers. The method was immunoSEQ multiplex PCR; TCRdb's version includes in-frame clones alone and lacks a portion of them. The sample contains 100,000 to 150,000 clones, 75% of which appear only once. The material sequenced was PBMCs. Source of these receptors: a woman in her forties or fifties in good health and CMV-seronegative.

The rearrangement joins TRBV11-2 to TRBJ2-7; 7 nucleotides agree with TRBD1. CDR1 is SGHAT, CDR2 FQNNGV, per germline. CDR3 length: 16 amino acids. The trim removed 1 base at V and 0 bases at J, leaving 6 bases unmatched. CDR3 sequence reads: CASSLGPGQSSYEQYF. For the CDR3, the DNA is TGTGCCAGCAGCTTAGGGCCGGGACAGAGCTCCTACGAGCAGTACTTC. Full variable domain (missing parts from reference TRBV11-2 and TRBJ2-7): EAGVAQSPRYKIIEKRQSVAFWCNPISGHATLYWYQQILGQGPKLLIQFQNNGVVDDSQLPKDRFSAERLKGVDSTLKIQPAKLEDSAVYLCASSLGPGQSSYEQYFGPGTRLTVT.

This clone was observed a handful of times. The V and J genes are TRBV7-2 and TRBJ2-1; 14 bases are shared with TRBD2. Per germline, CDR1 SGHTA and CDR2 FQGNSA. The CDR3 spans 16 residues. V lost 5 bases and J lost 9; bases outside the gene matches: 9. The CDR3 coding sequence is TGTGCCAGCAGCCGGACTAGCGGGAGGTGGGGGGGTGAGCAGTTCTTC. Its protein is CASSRTSGRWGGEQFF.

This clone is a singleton in its sample. This sequence joins TRBV5-1 and TRBJ2-5; D possibly corresponds to TRBD2 (6 bases). The CDR3 totals 15 residues. The germline gives CDR1 SGHRS, CDR2 YFSETQ. Trimming took off 0 bases at V and 2 bases at J, with 11 bases between the two ends. The DNA of the CDR3 is TGCGCCAGCAGCTTGGGGCGGGATCTTCAAGAGACCCAGTACTTC. Translated: CASSLGRDLQETQYF.

This clone was seen more than once but under ten times. This chain joins TRBV6-1 and TRBJ1-6, with 7 nucleotides matching TRBD1. This CDR3 is 14 amino acids long. Per germline, CDR1 MNHNS and CDR2 SASEGT. Germline trimming cut 7 bases from V and 6 bases from J; bases unmatched to any gene: 6. CDR3 in DNA: TGTGCCAGCACCTCATCAGGGGGTAATTCACCCCTCCACTTT. Translated, it gives CASTSSGGNSPLHF.

The rearrangement links TRBV29-1 to TRBJ2-1; 10 bases agree with TRBD2. The CDR3 covers 13 residues. V gave up 6 bases and J gave up 10 bases; unmatched junction bases: 9. Germline CDR1 is SQVTM and CDR2 is ANQGSEA. The CDR3 reads CSVSALAGGEQFF. CDR3 DNA sequence: TGCAGCGTATCCGCTTTAGCGGGAGGCGAGCAGTTCTTC.

The rearrangement links TRBV11-2 to TRBJ2-7, with 9 bases identical to TRBD1. The CDR3 totals 15 residues. The junction had 11 bases not matched to a gene; V was cut back by 5 bases and J by 6 bases. The V gene's germline CDR1 is SGHAT and CDR2 FQNNGV. CDR3 in DNA: TGTGCCAGCAGCGGTTGGACAGGGGAGCGACGCGAGCAGTACTTC. This translates into CASSGWTGERREQYF. The entire variable domain, with the rest obtained from reference TRBV11-2 and TRBJ2-7, is as follows: EAGVAQSPRYKIIEKRQSVAFWCNPISGHATLYWYQQILGQGPKLLIQFQNNGVVDDSQLPKDRFSAERLKGVDSTLKIQPAKLEDSAVYLCASSGWTGERREQYFGPGTRLTVT.

The chain is built from TRBV15 and TRBJ2-7; a weak D match, TRBD2 (5 bases). The CDR3 loop spans 15 amino acids. Trimming removed 0 bases at V and 3 bases at J, with 12 bases between. The germline V gene has CDR1 LNHNV and CDR2 YYDKDF (reference sequence). CDR3 nucleotide sequence: TGTGCCACCAGCAGAGAGGTTTGGGGAGACTACGAGCAGTACTTC. Encoded protein: CATSREVWGDYEQYF.

The CDR3 DNA sequence: TGTGCCAGCAGCGTAGGCGGGAGACCCGACGAGCAGTACTTC. Translated, it gives CASSVGGRPDEQYF. The chain has TRBV9 and TRBJ2-7; 7 positions agree with TRBD2. The CDR3 covers 14 residues. The germline gives CDR1 SGDLS, CDR2 YYNGEE. V dropped 0 bases and J dropped 5; count of bases not matched to a gene: 5.

The chain couples TRBV7-2 to TRBJ2-2; TRBD2 is a possible D gene (5 bases). Looked up from germline, CDR1 is SGHTA and CDR2 is FQGNSA. The V and J ends lost 5 bases and 5 bases respectively, with 9 bases between them. The CDR3 totals 13 residues. As DNA, the CDR3 is TGTGCCAGCAGCCCCCCGGGAACCGGGGAGCTGTTTTTT. It encodes CASSPPGTGELFF.

This sequence joins TRBV19 and TRBJ2-5; TRBD1 might be the D (6 bases). The V end was cut by 5 bases, the J end by 0 bases, with 7 bases between. CDR1 LNHDA and CDR2 SQIVND come from the germline V gene (reference sequence). The CDR3 loop spans 13 amino acids. CDR3 protein: CASSGDNQETQYF. The CDR3 DNA sequence: TGTGCCAGTAGTGGGGACAACCAAGAGACCCAGTACTTC.

The chain carries TRBV9 and TRBJ2-4; TRBD1 matches at 9 bases. Germline assignment: CDR1 SGDLS and CDR2 YYNGEE. V gave up 1 base and J gave up 8 bases; unmatched junction bases: 4. The CDR3 has 14 amino acids. The CDR3 sequence is CASSVRQGEDIQYF. Written as DNA, the CDR3 is TGTGCCAGCAGCGTACGACAGGGGGAGGACATTCAGTACTTC.

CDR3 in amino acids: CASTEQGTAFYAFF. DNA for the CDR3: TGTGCCAGCACCGAACAGGGGACCGCGTTTTATGCTTTCTTT. The V gene is TRBV2, the J gene TRBJ1-1; 7 bases fit TRBD1. Trimming cost V 7 bases and J 11 bases; bases outside gene matches: 16. CDR3 length: 14 residues. Germline V gives CDR1 SNHLY, CDR2 FYNNEI.

This clone has only one observation. This CDR3 reads CASDQAGTSGRESSYNEQFF. The CDR3 bases are TGTGCCAGCGATCAGGCGGGGACTAGCGGGAGGGAAAGCTCCTACAATGAGCAGTTCTTC. The chain joins TRBV9 to TRBJ2-1, with TRBD2 identical over 16 bases. Germline V gene sequence: CDR1 SGDLS, CDR2 YYNGEE. Trimming removed 7 bases from V and 0 bases from J; junction bases left unmatched: 13. CDR3 length: 20 residues. Full variable domain (rest looked up from reference TRBV9 and TRBJ2-1): DSGVTQTPKHLITATGQRVTLRCSPRSGDLSVYWYQQSLDQGLQFLIQYYNGEERAKGNILERFSAQQFPDLHSELNLSSLELGDSALYFCASDQAGTSGRESSYNEQFFGPGTRLTVL.

This clone was seen a handful of times. CDR3 protein: CASTTGTSGTDTQYF. The CDR3 nucleotides are TGCGCCAGCACAACCGGGACTAGCGGCACAGATACGCAGTATTTT. The V gene is TRBV5-1, the J gene TRBJ2-3, with 10 bases matching TRBD2. Germline-derived CDR1 and CDR2 are SGHRS and YFSETQ. The CDR3 runs to 15 residues. V was pared by 6 bases and J by 1 base, with 5 bases of the junction left unmatched.

This clone occurred once. The chain employs TRBV15 and TRBJ2-1, with a tentative D call TRBD2 (5 bases). The germline V gene has CDR1 LNHNV and CDR2 YYDKDF (reference sequence). CDR3 length: 13 residues. V dropped 1 base and J dropped 10 bases, with 11 bases sitting between them. This CDR3 is CATSRVEGREQFF. The CDR3 bases are TGTGCCACCAGCAGAGTCGAAGGGAGAGAGCAGTTCTTC.

The genes are TRBV7-6 and TRBJ1-2; 7 nucleotides line up with TRBD1. The CDR3 is made up of 14 amino acids. Per the germline V gene, CDR1 is SGHVS and CDR2 is FNYEAQ. V shed 5 bases, J shed 8 bases, and the junction held 11 bases outside the gene matches. The chain's CDR3 is CASSPERGLGGYTF. The CDR3 bases are TGTGCCAGCAGCCCAGAAAGGGGGCTTGGGGGCTACACCTTC.

This clone was observed a single time. This sequence joins TRBV10-3 and TRBJ2-3; TRBD1 agrees at 8 bases. V lost 11 bases to trimming and J lost 2 bases; unmatched junction nucleotides: 9. The CDR3 is made up of 14 amino acids. The germline V gene has CDR1 ENHRY and CDR2 SYGVKD. CDR3 in amino acids: CAVTGTGHTDTQYF. The CDR3 nucleotides are TGTGCCGTCACCGGGACAGGACACACAGATACGCAGTATTTT.

This clone showed up just a few times. The chain uses TRBV19 and TRBJ2-1; a possible D gene is TRBD2 (6 bases). The CDR3 sequence is 16 residues long. Germline V gene lookup returns CDR1 LNHDA and CDR2 SQIVND (reference sequence). V was clipped by 3 bases and J by 5 bases, with 17 bases between them. This CDR3 reads CASSIRGGGANNEQFF. CDR3 nucleotide sequence: TGTGCCAGTAGTATTAGGGGCGGCGGGGCAAACAATGAGCAGTTCTTC. Combining the CDR3 with reference TRBV19 and TRBJ2-1 gives the whole variable domain DGGITQSPKYLFRKEGQNVTLSCEQNLNHDAMYWYRQDPGQGLRLIYYSQIVNDFQKGDIAEGYSVSREKKESFPLTVTSAQKNPTAFYLCASSIRGGGANNEQFFGPGTRLTVL.

This clone was counted a single time. The chain has TRBV9 and TRBJ2-1; 12 bases fit TRBD2. The CDR3 length is 16 residues. From germline, CDR1 is SGDLS and CDR2 YYNGEE. After removal of 3 bases from V and 4 bases from J, the junction contained 5 bases not matched to a gene. Here the CDR3 reads CASSALGLAGYNEQFF. The DNA of the CDR3 is TGTGCCAGCAGCGCCCTAGGACTAGCGGGATACAATGAGCAGTTCTTC. Looking up the rest from reference TRBV9 and TRBJ2-1 gives the full variable domain: DSGVTQTPKHLITATGQRVTLRCSPRSGDLSVYWYQQSLDQGLQFLIQYYNGEERAKGNILERFSAQQFPDLHSELNLSSLELGDSALYFCASSALGLAGYNEQFFGPGTRLTVL.

This clone was seen a handful of times. The chain couples TRBV10-1 to TRBJ2-5, with TRBD1 matching over 7 bases. Germline CDR1 and CDR2: WNHNN and SYGVQD (reference sequence). This CDR3 contains 15 residues. V shed 6 bases and J 5 bases; nucleotides not matched to a gene: 12. The CDR3 sequence is CASSNWLTGCETQYF. The CDR3 DNA follows: TGCGCCAGCAGCAATTGGTTGACAGGGTGTGAGACCCAGTACTTC.

This chain joins TRBV6-6 and TRBJ2-3, with a weak D call TRBD1 (5 bases). The ends were cut back, 6 bases at V and 1 base at J, with 14 bases in the middle. The CDR3 sequence is 15 residues long. The germline V gene encodes CDR1 MNHNY and CDR2 SVGAGI (reference sequence). CDR3 nucleotide sequence: TGTGCCAGCAGCCCCCTCATAGGGGGCACAGATACGCAGTATTTT. Translated, it gives CASSPLIGGTDTQYF.

The CDR3 nucleotides are TGCAGCGTTGATTTAGGGGAAGGGGTCTACGAGCAGTACTTC. Amino acids: CSVDLGEGVYEQYF. This rearrangement joins TRBV29-1 to TRBJ2-7, with D possibly being TRBD1 (5 bases). CDR3 length: 14 residues. V was pared by 3 bases and J by 3 bases, with 15 bases between. Germline V lookup: CDR1 SQVTM, CDR2 ANQGSEA.

The gene calls are TRBV7-9 and TRBJ2-7; TRBD1 is a possible D gene (6 bases). Trimming shortened V by 1 base and J by 2 bases, and 18 bases separated the two germline ends. The CDR3 consists of 17 residues. Per germline, CDR1 SEHNR and CDR2 FQNEAQ (reference sequence). The CDR3 bases are TGTGCCAGCAGCTTAGTTACGGGTTTAGGGACAACCTACGAGCAGTACTTC. It encodes CASSLVTGLGTTYEQYF.

This clone was seen only a few times. The chain uses TRBV5-8 and TRBJ2-7; D might be TRBD2 (5 bases). This CDR3 is built from 13 residues. The V gene's germline CDR1 is SGHTS and CDR2 YDEGEE. V was pared by 2 bases and J by 2 bases, with 8 bases between. As DNA, the CDR3 is TGTGCCAGCAGCTTTAAAGCGGCCTACGAGCAGTACTTC. Encoded protein: CASSFKAAYEQYF. The full variable domain, with the rest looked up from reference TRBV5-8 and TRBJ2-7, is EAGVTQSPTHLIKTRGQQATLRCSPISGHTSVYWYQQALGLGLQFLLWYDEGEERNRGNFPPRFSGRQFPNYSSELNVNALELEDSALYLCASSFKAAYEQYFGPGTRLTVT.

This clone came up a few times. The chain's CDR3 is CASSLDGGLNQPQHF. The CDR3 region has the DNA TGTGCCAGCAGCTTAGACGGAGGACTTAATCAGCCCCAGCATTTT. This chain joins TRBV7-2 and TRBJ1-5; D unresolved. The CDR3 loop spans 15 amino acids. V was shortened by 1 base and J by 4 bases, with 11 bases between the two germline ends. The germline gives CDR1 SGHTA, CDR2 FQGNSA.

The V and J genes are TRBV30 and TRBJ1-1; a possible D gene is TRBD1 (5 bases). Looked up from germline, CDR1 is GTSNPN and CDR2 is SVGIG (reference sequence). Trimming took off 2 bases at V and 2 bases at J, with 12 bases between the two ends. This CDR3 comprises 14 residues. CDR3 in DNA: TGTGCCTGGAGTTCCAGGGAAGATAACACTGAAGCTTTCTTT. Translating gives CAWSSREDNTEAFF.

V is TRBV27 and J is TRBJ2-3, with D perhaps matching TRBD2 (6 bases). Germline V gene lookup returns CDR1 MNHEY and CDR2 SMNVEV (reference sequence). The CDR3 loop spans 14 amino acids. Trimming left V 2 bases short and J 1 base short, with 7 bases between. CDR3 region: CASSLVAGTDTQYF. The CDR3 DNA sequence: TGTGCCAGCAGTTTAGTAGCGGGCACAGATACGCAGTATTTT.